This entry concerns a single TCR beta chain. These data are taken from a study of blood T cell repertoires in COVID-19. Study background: Sites across the United States, Italy and Spain contributed samples from acute and convalescent COVID-19. Sample material is recorded as cDNA or gDNA derived from T cells, B-cell-depleted T cells, or PBMCs.

V gave up 2 bases and J gave up 9 bases; unmatched junction bases: 12. The germline V gene encodes CDR1 ENHRY and CDR2 SYGVKD. The CDR3 runs 15 residues. Original handling: The assay estimated nucleated cells by amplifying reference gene primers. Sequencing used immunoSEQ multiplex PCR; TCRdb keeps in-frame clones, though not all of them. For V, J and clone size, that table is used; D and trimming come from the DNA. Among 200,000 to 250,000 clones, 85% to 90% were seen once, and the ten largest hold less than 3.5%. It was during active infection that Seattle patients were enrolled and then longitudinally followed.

The V gene is TRBV10-3, the J gene TRBJ1-2; 7 nucleotides agree with TRBD1. The source material was peripheral blood. The source is a man aged 25 to 40 with COVID-19, enrolled during active disease. DNA of the CDR3: TGTGCCATCAGTGAGGAAGGGACAGCCTCTATGCGCTACACCTTC. Amino acid sequence: CAISEEGTASMRYTF.